This T cell receptor (beta chain) was captured by sequencing in a study of T cells after yellow fever vaccination. The J segment lost 0 bases and the V segment lost 9 bases, leaving 7 bases of the junction unmatched. The germline gives CDR1 MNHEY, CDR2 SMNVEV (reference sequence). The CDR3 is 16 amino acids. TCRdb redid the calling of the 5' RACE reads with MiXCR, one entry per CDR3 protein. This sample has approximately 510,000 distinct CDR3 sequences, with 20% to 25% found just once. This clonotype was picked up a small number of times. Its antigen remains unknown. General study results and limits: FACS-sorted repertoires could harbor abundant contaminating bulk-population clonotypes.

Sequences were derived from PBMCs, sampled less than 25 days after the first yellow fever vaccination. The chain carries TRBV27 and TRBJ2-6; 8 bases line up with TRBD1. This sequence originates from a man in his late teens or twenties who received the YFV17D yellow fever vaccine. CDR3 loop: CASRQGPSSGANVLTF. The CDR3, as DNA: TGTGCCAGTAGACAGGGGCCGAGCTCTGGGGCCAACGTCCTGACTTTC. The complete variable domain, with remaining parts taken from reference TRBV27 and TRBJ2-6, reads EAQVTQNPRYLITVTGKKLTVTCSQNMNHEYMSWYRQDPGLGLRQIYYSMNVEVTDKGDVPEGYKVSRKEKRNFPLILESPSPNQTSLYFCASRQGPSSGANVLTFGAGSRLTVL.